This is a list of T cell receptor beta chains from one sample in a study of blood T cell repertoires in COVID-19. The assay was immunoSEQ multiplex PCR, and TCRdb's table has in-frame clones only and misses some. The data hold approximately 330,000 clones, with approximately 88% observed a single time. What was sequenced was peripheral blood. Every receptor here comes from a man younger than 40 with COVID-19, enrolled during active disease. The CDR3 runs from the conserved cysteine through the conserved F or W. A D gene is named only where the DNA matches it firmly. A row's size may be missing; if present it is once, few, many or a size class.

TRBD1	TRBV3-1/TRBV3-2	.	TRBJ1-2	TGTGCCAGCAGCCTAGGACAGGGTTCCGGCTACACCTTC	CASSLGQGSGYTF
TRBD2	TRBV4-3	.	TRBJ2-1	TGCGCCAGCAGCTTAGGACTAGATGGTGAGCAGTTCTTC	CASSLGLDGEQFF
.	TRBV5-5	.	TRBJ1-6	TGTGCCAGCAGCTCTCAGGGGTGGGGGAACTCACCCCTCCACTTT	CASSSQGWGNSPLHF
TRBD1	TRBV6-5	few	TRBJ1-4	TGTGCCAGCCTCGCAGGACAGGGACGGGGGGAAAAACTGTTTTTT	CASLAGQGRGEKLFF
.	TRBV6-6	.	TRBJ1-2	TGTGCCAGCAGTTACTCGTCAGGGTACTATGGCTACACCTTC	CASSYSSGYYGYTF
.	TRBV7-6	.	TRBJ2-3	TGTGCCAGCAGCCTTGTAACTAGCACAGATACGCAGTATTTT	CASSLVTSTDTQYF
TRBD1	TRBV29-1	.	TRBJ1-4	TGCAGCGTCGAAGACAGGGCCGGTGAAAAACTGTTTTTT	CSVEDRAGEKLFF
.	TRBV29-1	.	TRBJ2-2	TGCAGCGTTGAAGGTCCGACTACCACCGGGGAGCTGTTTTTT	CSVEGPTTTGELFF
.	TRBV2	.	TRBJ1-1	TGTGCCAGCAGTAAACAGGGGAACACTGAAGCTTTCTTT	CASSKQGNTEAFF
.	TRBV27	.	TRBJ1-2	TGTGCCAGCAGTTTGGGGGGGCTCGGCTATGGCTACACCTTC	CASSLGGLGYGYTF
.	TRBV19	.	TRBJ1-1	TGTGCCAGCAAACCCGGGAAAGCGCCGAACACTGAAGCTTTCTTT	CASKPGKAPNTEAFF
.	TRBV4-3	few	TRBJ1-6	TGCGCCAGCAGCCATGGAGTTCTGGAAGATTCACCCCTCCACTTT	CASSHGVLEDSPLHF
.	TRBV7-8	.	TRBJ2-5	TGTGCCAGCAGCCCTTGGGGGGTGGAGACCCAGTACTTC	CASSPWGVETQYF
.	TRBV7-2	.	TRBJ1-2	TGTGCCAGCAGCTTATGGGGTTCGGGGAAGGGCTATGGCTACACCTTC	CASSLWGSGKGYGYTF
.	TRBV11-2	.	TRBJ1-1	TGTGCCAGCAGCTTATGGGGGGACCCTGAAGCTTTCTTT	CASSLWGDPEAFF
TRBD1	TRBV5-1	.	TRBJ2-5	TGCGCCAGCAGCCCGTCGGGACAGAAAGAGACCCAGTACTTC	CASSPSGQKETQYF
TRBD2	TRBV19	.	TRBJ2-7	TGTGCCAGTAGTATCGCGGGGGTGTCGTACGAGCAGTACTTC	CASSIAGVSYEQYF
TRBD1	TRBV6-2/TRBV6-3	.	TRBJ2-2	TGTGCCAGCACCCCCGACAGGGACGCCCACACCGGGGAGCTGTTTTTT	CASTPDRDAHTGELFF
.	TRBV27	.	TRBJ1-3	TGTGCCAGCAGTTCCGATAGTGGAAACACCATATATTTT	CASSSDSGNTIYF
.	TRBV2	.	TRBJ1-1	TGTGCCAGCAGGGGGCCCTCTCTAGGCCCTGAAGCTTTCTTT	CASRGPSLGPEAFF
.	TRBV7-9	.	TRBJ2-7	TGTGCCAGCAGCTTAGCGGGGGCATACCCCTACGAGCAGTACTTC	CASSLAGAYPYEQYF
.	TRBV6-1	.	TRBJ2-3	TGTGCCAGCAGTGAAGATGCGCAGGGGTTCACAGATACGCAGTATTTT	CASSEDAQGFTDTQYF
.	TRBV5-6	.	TRBJ1-5	TGTGCCAGCAGCTTCCGCCTTACAGGGAATCAGCCCCAGCATTTT	CASSFRLTGNQPQHF
.	TRBV6-1	.	TRBJ1-5	TGTGCCAGCAGTGAAACGGGAAATCAGCCCCAGCATTTT	CASSETGNQPQHF